This TCR beta chain was recorded in a study of PD-1 blockade in mismatch repair-deficient tumors. The data were produced by immunoSEQ multiplex PCR, yet TCRdb's version contains in-frame clones alone and is incomplete. Altogether around 48,000 clones are present, roughly three quarters being singletons, with the ten largest covering around 3.4%. V lost 2 bases to trimming and J lost 3 bases; unmatched junction nucleotides: 8. CDR1 SGHRS and CDR2 YFSETQ come from the germline V gene. The CDR3 runs to 15 residues. The receptor was derived from an adult with mismatch repair-deficient cancer. The material was peripheral blood, obtained 4 weeks after starting pembrolizumab. J is TRBJ2-7 and V is TRBV5-1; TRBD1 matches at 7 bases. The CDR3 DNA reads TGCGCCAGCAGCTTAGGTACAGGGGACCACTACGAGCAGTACTTC. Its translation: CASSLGTGDHYEQYF. Full variable domain (remainder filled in from reference TRBV5-1 and TRBJ2-7): KAGVTQTPRYLIKTRGQQVTLSCSPISGHRSVSWYQQTPGQGLQFLFEYFSETQRNKGNFPGRFSGRQFSNSRSEMNVSTLELGDSALYLCASSLGTGDHYEQYFGPGTRLTVT.